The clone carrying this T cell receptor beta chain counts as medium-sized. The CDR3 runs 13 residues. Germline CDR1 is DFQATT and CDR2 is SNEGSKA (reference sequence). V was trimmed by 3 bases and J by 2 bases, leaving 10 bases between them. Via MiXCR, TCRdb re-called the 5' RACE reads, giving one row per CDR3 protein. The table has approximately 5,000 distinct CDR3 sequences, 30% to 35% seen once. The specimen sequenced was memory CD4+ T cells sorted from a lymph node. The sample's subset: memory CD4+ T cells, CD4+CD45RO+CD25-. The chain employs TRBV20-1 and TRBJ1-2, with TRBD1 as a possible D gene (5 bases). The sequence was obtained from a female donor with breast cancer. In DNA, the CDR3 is TGCAGTGCTAGGGAGACAGAAAACTATGGCTACACCTTC. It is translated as CSARETENYGYTF.